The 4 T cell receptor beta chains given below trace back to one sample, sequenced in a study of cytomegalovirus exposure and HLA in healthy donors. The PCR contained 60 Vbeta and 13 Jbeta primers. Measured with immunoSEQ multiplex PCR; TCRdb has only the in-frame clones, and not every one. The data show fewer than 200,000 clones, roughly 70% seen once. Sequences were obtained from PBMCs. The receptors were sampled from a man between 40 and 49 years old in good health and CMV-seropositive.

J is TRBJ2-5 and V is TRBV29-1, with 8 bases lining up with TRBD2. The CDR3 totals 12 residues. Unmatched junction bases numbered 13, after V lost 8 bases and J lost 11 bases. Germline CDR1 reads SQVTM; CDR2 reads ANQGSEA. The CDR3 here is CSFHGRGQEQYF. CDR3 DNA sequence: TGCAGCTTCCACGGGAGGGGTCAAGAGCAGTACTTC.

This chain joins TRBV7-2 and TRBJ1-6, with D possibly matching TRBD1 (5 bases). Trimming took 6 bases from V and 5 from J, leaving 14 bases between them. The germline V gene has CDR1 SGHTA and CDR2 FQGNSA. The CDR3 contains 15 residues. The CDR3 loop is CASRSLGQNNSPLHF. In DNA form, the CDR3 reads TGTGCCAGCAGATCGCTAGGACAAAATAATTCACCCCTCCACTTT. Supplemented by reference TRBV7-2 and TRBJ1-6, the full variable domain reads GAGVSQSPSNKVTEKGKDVELRCDPISGHTALYWYRQSLGQGLEFLIYFQGNSAPDKSGLPSDRFSAERTGGSVSTLTIQRTQQEDSAVYLCASRSLGQNNSPLHFGNGTRLTVT.

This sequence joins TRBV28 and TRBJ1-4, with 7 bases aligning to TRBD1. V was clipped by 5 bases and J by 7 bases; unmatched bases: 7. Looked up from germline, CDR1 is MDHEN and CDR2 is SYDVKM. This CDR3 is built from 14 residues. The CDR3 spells CASSTRQGREKLFF. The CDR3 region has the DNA TGTGCCAGCAGTACAAGACAGGGTCGTGAAAAACTGTTTTTT.

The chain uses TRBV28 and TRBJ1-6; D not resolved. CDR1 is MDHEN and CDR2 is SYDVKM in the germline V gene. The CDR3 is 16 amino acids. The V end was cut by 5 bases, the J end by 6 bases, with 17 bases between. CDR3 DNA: TGTGCCAGCAGTCCCATAGGAGCTGGACTTAATTCACCCCTCCACTTT. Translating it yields CASSPIGAGLNSPLHF.